A selection of T cell receptor beta chains follows, all from one sample in a study of metastatic and nonmetastatic thyroid tumors. From the PCR reads, TCRdb re-called clones with MiXCR. This sample yields roughly 83,000 clones, of which 14% to 15% are seen a single time; 3.6% belongs to the top ten. Specimen: blood. All receptors come from a female donor with papillary thyroid cancer or a benign thyroid nodule (not recorded which). Some clones in this sample may be carry-over from other donors' samples. Each CDR3 is given with its conserved first and last residue. Each record gives: CDR3 protein, CDR3 DNA, V gene, D gene, clone size, J gene. D genes are given only for firm matches. Size is omitted from some rows. Given values are once, few, many or a class for expanded clones.

CDR3 protein: CASRLTGRERYF
CDR3 DNA: TGTGCCAGCAGACTGACAGGTCGCGAGCGGTACTTC
V gene: TRBV12-3/TRBV12-4
D gene: NA
clone size: few
J gene: TRBJ2-7

CDR3 protein: CASSLYNRASNQPQHF
CDR3 DNA: TGTGCCAGCAGCCTATACAACAGGGCTAGCAATCAGCCCCAGCATTTT
V gene: TRBV11-2
D gene: NA
clone size: NA
J gene: TRBJ1-5

CDR3 protein: CASSLGWGYNEQFF
CDR3 DNA: TGTGCCAGCAGCTTAGGATGGGGTTACAATGAGCAGTTCTTC
V gene: TRBV11-2
D gene: NA
clone size: many
J gene: TRBJ2-1

CDR3 protein: CASSVGGVGEAFF
CDR3 DNA: TGTGCCAGCAGCGTAGGAGGGGTAGGTGAAGCTTTCTTT
V gene: TRBV9
D gene: NA
clone size: many
J gene: TRBJ1-1

CDR3 protein: CSALSGANPYEQYF
CDR3 DNA: TGCAGTGCCCTATCGGGGGCGAACCCCTACGAGCAGTACTTC
V gene: TRBV20-1
D gene: NA
clone size: NA
J gene: TRBJ2-7

CDR3 protein: CASSWAGTGYGYTF
CDR3 DNA: TGTGCCAGCAGCTGGGCCGGGACAGGGTACGGCTACACCTTC
V gene: TRBV5-4
D gene: TRBD1
clone size: NA
J gene: TRBJ1-2

CDR3 protein: CSAMSGTGTYEQYF
CDR3 DNA: TGCAGCGCCATGAGCGGGACAGGGACCTACGAGCAGTACTTC
V gene: TRBV29-1
D gene: TRBD1
clone size: NA
J gene: TRBJ2-7

CDR3 protein: CASSSDIYDQYF
CDR3 DNA: TGTGCCAGCAGCTCCGACATCTACGATCAGTACTTC
V gene: TRBV5-5
D gene: NA
clone size: once
J gene: TRBJ2-7

CDR3 protein: CASSPSSGANVLTF
CDR3 DNA: TGTGCCAGCAGTCCGAGCTCTGGGGCCAACGTCCTGACTTTC
V gene: TRBV6-1
D gene: NA
clone size: many
J gene: TRBJ2-6

CDR3 protein: CASSYYLQGEQFF
CDR3 DNA: TGTGCCAGCAGTTACTACCTACAGGGTGAGCAGTTCTTC
V gene: TRBV6-5
D gene: NA
clone size: few
J gene: TRBJ2-1

CDR3 protein: CASSLGGPNNEQFF
CDR3 DNA: TGCGCCAGCAGCTTGGGGGGGCCTAACAATGAGCAGTTCTTC
V gene: TRBV5-1
D gene: NA
clone size: many
J gene: TRBJ2-1

CDR3 protein: CASSSRTRTRGGYNSPLHF
CDR3 DNA: TGTGCCAGCAGTTCCAGAACCAGGACAAGGGGTGGCTATAATTCACCCCTGCACTTT
V gene: TRBV27
D gene: NA
clone size: NA
J gene: TRBJ1-6

CDR3 protein: CATSDNQGPSTDTQYF
CDR3 DNA: TGTGCCACCAGTGATAACCAGGGGCCCTCCACAGATACGCAGTATTTT
V gene: TRBV24-1
D gene: NA
clone size: many
J gene: TRBJ2-3

CDR3 protein: CASSLHPSTGGPFF
CDR3 DNA: TGTGCCAGCAGCTTACATCCTTCCACCGGGGGGCCGTTTTTT
V gene: TRBV7-2
D gene: NA
clone size: few
J gene: TRBJ2-2